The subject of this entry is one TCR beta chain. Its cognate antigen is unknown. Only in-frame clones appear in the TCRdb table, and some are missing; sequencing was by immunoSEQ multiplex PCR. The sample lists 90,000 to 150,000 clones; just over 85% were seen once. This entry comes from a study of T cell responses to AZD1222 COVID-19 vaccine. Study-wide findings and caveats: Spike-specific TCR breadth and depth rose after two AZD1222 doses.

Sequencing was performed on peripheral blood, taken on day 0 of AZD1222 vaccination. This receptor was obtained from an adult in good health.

The CDR3 spells CASSLNRGLFF. The CDR3 DNA reads TGTGCCAGCAGCTTAAACAGAGGACTGTTTTTT. The chain couples TRBV5-4 to TRBJ1-4, with D hard to call. Germline loops: CDR1 SGHNT, CDR2 YYREEE (reference sequence). The CDR3 runs 11 residues. The V end lost 2 bases, the J end lost 13 bases, and 9 bases lay between the germline ends. The full variable domain, its missing parts supplied by reference TRBV5-4 and TRBJ1-4, is ETGVTQSPTHLIKTRGQQVTLRCSSQSGHNTVSWYQQALGQGPQFIFQYYREEENGRGNFPPRFSGLQFPNYSSELNVNALELDDSALYLCASSLNRGLFFGSGTQLSVL.